One and the same sample provided the 15 T cell receptor beta chains below, sequenced in a study of cytomegalovirus exposure and HLA in healthy donors (dated by TCRdb to the late 2010s). The method behind the library was the immunoSEQ multiplex PCR assay. For the multiplex PCR, a mixture combining 60 forward primers for TCR Vbeta segments and 13 reverse primers for TCR Jbeta segments was used. TCRdb's version of the immuneACCESS table is confined to in-frame rearrangements and falls short of the full clone set. An unresolved V gene accounts for under half of the shortfall where checked; the remainder is of unknown origin. The sample includes approximately 70,000 clones, with approximately 74% observed a single time. About 24% of the sample goes to the ten largest clones. Sequencing was performed on PBMCs. Every receptor here comes from a woman in her 30s in good health and CMV-seropositive.

The rearrangement uses TRBV6-5 and TRBJ2-7, with a tentative D call TRBD1 (6 bases). The CDR3 runs 13 residues. V was clipped by 2 bases and J by 3 bases, with 8 bases between them. Germline V gene data show CDR1 as MNHEY and CDR2 as SVGAGI. CDR3 DNA: TGTGCCAGCAGTTACGAGGGGGTCTACGAGCAGTACTTC. Its translation is CASSYEGVYEQYF.

The chain combines TRBV30 with TRBJ1-1; D unresolved. The CDR3 has 13 residues. CDR1 is GTSNPN and CDR2 is SVGIG in the germline V gene (reference sequence). V was pared by 4 bases and J by 0 bases, with 9 bases between. CDR3 sequence (DNA): TGTGCCTGGACGGGGAACATGAACACTGAAGCTTTCTTT. Its translation is CAWTGNMNTEAFF.

DNA of the CDR3: TGCGCCAGCAGCCAAGACGGGACAGGGAGCTCCTACGAGCAGTACTTC. It codes for CASSQDGTGSSYEQYF. The chain is built from TRBV4-1 and TRBJ2-7; 9 nucleotides match TRBD1. From germline, CDR1 is MGHRA and CDR2 YSYEKL. Germline trimming cut 0 bases from V and 0 bases from J; bases unmatched to any gene: 3. This CDR3 has 16 amino acids.

The rearrangement links TRBV4-2 to TRBJ1-1; the D is unclear. Germline V gene sequence: CDR1 LGHNA, CDR2 YNFKEQ. V lost 3 bases, J lost 1 base, and 6 bases lay in between. This CDR3 region has 13 residues. The CDR3 nucleotides are TGTGCCAGCAGCCAGATGAGGAACACTGAAGCTTTCTTT. Translation: CASSQMRNTEAFF.

This sequence joins TRBV29-1 and TRBJ1-1; possibly TRBD1 for D (5 bases). CDR3 size: 13 residues. Germline-derived CDR1 and CDR2 are SQVTM and ANQGSEA. V shed 7 bases and J shed 7 bases, with 19 bases lying between them. CDR3 bases: TGCAGCGCCAGCAGGGTAGGGAGGGTTGAAGCTTTCTTT. Protein: CSASRVGRVEAFF.

CDR3 region: CASSLEAEAAGYTF. CDR3 DNA sequence: TGTGCCAGCAGCTTAGAGGCAGAAGCGGCGGGCTACACCTTC. This chain joins TRBV7-9 and TRBJ1-2, with D unclear. The CDR3 is 14 residues long. Trimming removed 1 base from V and 8 bases from J, with 14 bases in between. The V gene's germline CDR1 is SEHNR and CDR2 FQNEAQ (reference sequence).

The rearrangement links TRBV5-1 to TRBJ1-2, with D maybe TRBD1 (5 bases). Germline lookup yields CDR1 SGHRS and CDR2 YFSETQ. V lost 1 base to trimming and J lost 4 bases, with 11 bases between them. This CDR3 contains 14 residues. The CDR3 DNA reads TGCGCCAGCAGCTTGACAGGCCCCAGCTATGGCTACACCTTC. It yields the protein CASSLTGPSYGYTF. Full variable domain (outside the CDR3, taken from reference TRBV5-1 and TRBJ1-2): KAGVTQTPRYLIKTRGQQVTLSCSPISGHRSVSWYQQTPGQGLQFLFEYFSETQRNKGNFPGRFSGRQFSNSRSEMNVSTLELGDSALYLCASSLTGPSYGYTFGSGTRLTVV.

This clone was seen a few times. The rearrangement joins TRBV5-8 to TRBJ2-1; 9 bases map to TRBD2. The CDR3 consists of 15 residues. V lost 0 bases to trimming and J lost 5 bases; unmatched junction nucleotides: 3. Germline CDR1 SGHTS, CDR2 YDEGEE. The CDR3 DNA follows: TGTGCCAGCAGCTTGGTACTAGCGGGTGACAATGAGCAGTTCTTC. Encoded protein: CASSLVLAGDNEQFF.

The chain carries TRBV30 and TRBJ2-1, with 7 bases that match TRBD2. CDR1 is GTSNPN, CDR2 SVGIG, per germline (reference sequence). Trimming took 2 bases from V and 10 from J; bases not matched to a gene: 2. The CDR3 has 11 amino acids. The CDR3 region is CAWSWGGEQFF. DNA of the CDR3: TGTGCCTGGAGTTGGGGGGGGGAGCAGTTCTTC.

This sequence joins TRBV6-6 and TRBJ2-7; 9 nucleotides match TRBD2. Germline trimming cut 6 bases from V and 3 bases from J; bases unmatched to any gene: 6. Germline assignment: CDR1 MNHNY and CDR2 SVGAGI (reference sequence). The CDR3 has 14 amino acids. DNA of the CDR3: TGTGCCAGCAGCCGACAAGCGGGAGGCTACGAGCAGTACTTC. It translates to CASSRQAGGYEQYF.

The chain recombines TRBV4-3 with TRBJ2-6; TRBD1 matches 7 bases. CDR3 length: 15 residues. The germline CDR1 and CDR2 sequences are LGHNA and YSLEER. J was trimmed by 4 bases and V by 3 bases; bases with no gene match: 3. DNA of the CDR3: TGCGCCAGCAGCCAGTTAGGGGGCGGGGCCAACGTCCTGACTTTC. Its protein product is CASSQLGGGANVLTF.

This chain uses TRBV9 with TRBJ2-1; TRBD1 might be the D (5 bases). V lost 0 bases and J lost 8, with 21 bases in between. This CDR3 has 17 amino acids. The germline V gene encodes CDR1 SGDLS and CDR2 YYNGEE. The CDR3 nucleotides are TGTGCCAGCAGCGTAGCTAGGGGTTTGGACCCTTGGGATGAGCAGTTCTTC. Amino acid sequence: CASSVARGLDPWDEQFF.

The rearrangement links TRBV11-1 to TRBJ1-1; D gene ambiguous. V was clipped by 5 bases and J by 3 bases, with 7 bases between them. The V gene's germline CDR1 is SGHAT and CDR2 FQDESV (reference sequence). This CDR3 is built from 12 residues. In DNA form, the CDR3 reads TGTGCCAGCAGCCATAGCGACACTGAAGCTTTCTTT. Translating it yields CASSHSDTEAFF.

The chain uses TRBV28 and TRBJ1-2; no firm D call. Germline V gene sequence: CDR1 MDHEN, CDR2 SYDVKM. Trimming removed 10 bases at V and 0 bases at J, with 3 bases between. The CDR3 sequence is 10 residues long. CDR3: CATANYGYTF. CDR3 sequence (DNA): TGTGCCACCGCTAACTATGGCTACACCTTC.

In this sample, this clone turned up a few times. The genes are TRBV7-2 and TRBJ2-1; 10 bases fit TRBD2. This CDR3 comprises 16 residues. Germline assignment: CDR1 SGHTA and CDR2 FQGNSA. After removal of 6 bases from V and 15 bases from J, the junction contained 20 bases not matched to a gene. The chain's CDR3 is CASSAGVTSGTPIGFF. CDR3 DNA sequence: TGTGCCAGCAGTGCCGGGGTCACTAGCGGGACACCCATCGGGTTCTTC. Full variable domain (remainder filled in from reference TRBV7-2 and TRBJ2-1): GAGVSQSPSNKVTEKGKDVELRCDPISGHTALYWYRQSLGQGLEFLIYFQGNSAPDKSGLPSDRFSAERTGGSVSTLTIQRTQQEDSAVYLCASSAGVTSGTPIGFFGPGTRLTVL.